These 32 T cell receptor beta chains were all obtained from the same sample, sequenced in a study of blood T cell repertoires in COVID-19. TCRdb's table, derived via immunoSEQ multiplex PCR, lists solely in-frame clones and lacks some. The sample has some 150,000 clones, around four fifths seen once. The sample consisted of peripheral blood. The receptors stem from a human donor in a cohort sampled during active COVID-19.

This chain joins TRBV28 and TRBJ1-6; D possibly corresponds to TRBD1 (6 bases). The germline V gene has CDR1 MDHEN and CDR2 SYDVKM. The CDR3 extends over 19 amino acids. Between the trimmed V and J ends, which lost 4 bases and 0 bases, there was a span of 19 bases. CDR3 in amino acids: CASSSVGQGFGSYNSPLHF. The CDR3 bases are TGTGCCAGCAGTTCCGTCGGTCAGGGGTTTGGCTCCTATAATTCACCCCTCCACTTT.

The chain carries TRBV27 and TRBJ1-6, with D perhaps matching TRBD1 (5 bases). Germline values: CDR1 MNHEY, CDR2 SMNVEV (reference sequence). V shed 1 base and J shed 10 bases, with 5 bases lying between them. This CDR3 spans 12 amino acids. The CDR3 nucleotides read TGTGCCAGCAGTTTATGGGGCTCACCCCTCCACTTT. Its translation: CASSLWGSPLHF.

V is TRBV3-1 (or the pseudogene TRBV3-2) and J is TRBJ1-5; D is unresolved. Trimming removed 4 bases from V and 4 bases from J, with 8 bases in between. The CDR3 consists of 13 residues. Per germline, CDR1 LGHDT and CDR2 YNNKEL (reference sequence). The DNA of the CDR3 is TGTGCCAGCAGCCTTACACCTAATCAGCCCCAGCATTTT. Residues: CASSLTPNQPQHF.

The rearrangement uses TRBV7-3 and TRBJ1-1; 8 nucleotides agree with TRBD1. The CDR3 has 13 amino acids. The V gene end was trimmed by 4 bases and the J gene end by 3 bases; junction bases not matched to a gene: 1. Germline V CDR1 and CDR2: SGHTA, FQGTGA. The CDR3 region has the DNA TGTGCCAGCAGCTGGGGACAGGACACTGAAGCTTTCTTT. Protein product: CASSWGQDTEAFF.

The J gene is TRBJ2-2, the V gene TRBV5-1; 9 bases line up with TRBD2. Trimming took 2 bases from V and 7 from J; bases not matched to a gene: 6. From germline, CDR1 is SGHRS and CDR2 YFSETQ. There are 15 residues in the CDR3. As DNA, the CDR3 is TGCGCCAGCAGCTTAGGAGCGGGAGGTATCGGGGAGCTGTTTTTT. Protein sequence: CASSLGAGGIGELFF.

V gene TRBV6-5 combines with J gene TRBJ2-1; 10 nucleotides match TRBD1. V was pared by 6 bases and J by 1 base, with 3 bases of the junction left unmatched. The CDR3 totals 15 residues. The V gene's germline CDR1 is MNHEY and CDR2 SVGAGI. CDR3 in amino acids: CASSRDRGSYNEQFF. The CDR3, as DNA: TGTGCCAGCAGCCGGGACAGGGGTTCCTACAATGAGCAGTTCTTC.

This chain links TRBV28 with TRBJ2-7; 13 bases are a match to TRBD2. The junction had 9 bases not matched to a gene; V was cut back by 5 bases and J by 11 bases. The germline gives CDR1 MDHEN, CDR2 SYDVKM. The CDR3 extends over 14 amino acids. The CDR3 loop is CASSTSGRVGLKYF. Here the CDR3 DNA reads TGTGCCAGCAGTACTAGCGGGAGGGTTGGGTTGAAGTACTTC. Drawing the rest from reference TRBV28 and TRBJ2-7, the complete variable domain is DVKVTQSSRYLVKRTGEKVFLECVQDMDHENMFWYRQDPGLGLRLIYFSYDVKMKEKGDIPEGYSVSREKKERFSLILESASTNQTSMYLCASSTSGRVGLKYFGPGTRLTVT.

The chain is built from TRBV4-3 and TRBJ1-2; D might be TRBD1 (6 bases). The V end was cut by 1 base, the J end by 3 bases, with 12 bases between. The V gene's germline CDR1 is LGHNA and CDR2 YSLEER. The CDR3 has 15 residues. This CDR3 is CASSQGSHRDYGYTF. The CDR3 coding sequence is TGCGCCAGCAGCCAAGGGTCGCACAGGGACTATGGCTACACCTTC.

The chain employs TRBV19 and TRBJ2-5, with 10 positions matching TRBD1. V dropped 5 bases and J dropped 2; count of bases not matched to a gene: 8. The CDR3 sequence is 16 residues long. The germline gives CDR1 LNHDA, CDR2 SQIVND (reference sequence). CDR3 region: CASSPMDRGFQETQYF. DNA of the CDR3: TGTGCCAGTAGTCCGATGGACAGGGGGTTTCAAGAGACCCAGTACTTC.

The rearrangement uses TRBV7-9 and TRBJ2-2; 7 bases are shared with TRBD1. V was pared by 7 bases and J by 5 bases, with 10 bases of the junction left unmatched. The CDR3 consists of 15 residues. Germline CDR1 SEHNR, CDR2 FQNEAQ (reference sequence). CDR3 DNA: TGTGCCAGCACCAGGGACAGCCCGAGTACCGGGGAGCTGTTTTTT. Translation: CASTRDSPSTGELFF.

The chain combines TRBV7-2 with TRBJ2-7; perhaps TRBD1 as D (5 bases). The V gene lost 6 bases and the J gene lost 4 bases, with 19 bases spanning the gap. The germline V gene encodes CDR1 SGHTA and CDR2 FQGNSA. There are 15 residues in the CDR3. The CDR3 protein is CASSLNAGQVYEQYF. The CDR3, as DNA: TGTGCCAGCAGTCTTAACGCCGGACAAGTATACGAGCAGTACTTC.

V is TRBV7-2 and J is TRBJ1-1; 9 bases agree with TRBD1. J lost 4 bases, V lost 1 base, and 10 bases had no gene match. This CDR3 region has 17 residues. Germline CDR1 and CDR2: SGHTA and FQGNSA. The CDR3 nucleotides are TGTGCCAGCAGCTTAGAGCCCACAGGGGGCAGGGGCACTGAAGCTTTCTTT. This translates into CASSLEPTGGRGTEAFF.

The chain combines TRBV7-6 with TRBJ1-6; D uncertain. V was cut by 2 bases and J by 0 bases, with 5 bases left in between. Germline CDR1 is SGHVS and CDR2 is FNYEAQ. The CDR3 length is 15 residues. CDR3 sequence reads: CASSLTSSYNSPLHF. The DNA of the CDR3 is TGTGCCAGCAGCTTAACCAGCTCCTATAATTCACCCCTCCACTTT.

The chain uses TRBV3-1 (or the pseudogene TRBV3-2) and TRBJ1-6; D is possibly TRBD1 (6 bases). The CDR3 consists of 14 residues. CDR1 and CDR2 (germline): LGHDT, YNNKEL (reference sequence). V lost 5 bases to trimming and J lost 5 bases, with 10 bases between them. The CDR3 region has the DNA TGTGCCAGCAGCTGGGGACAAAATAATTCACCCCTCCACTTT. Protein product: CASSWGQNNSPLHF.

The chain links TRBV29-1 to TRBJ1-1; 8 bases map to TRBD1. The CDR3 extends over 13 amino acids. Germline V gene data show CDR1 as SQVTM and CDR2 as ANQGSEA. The J segment lost 11 bases and the V segment lost 3 bases, leaving 11 bases of the junction unmatched. CDR3 region: CSVDSGQGRRAFF. The CDR3 coding sequence is TGCAGCGTTGATTCCGGACAGGGCAGGAGGGCTTTCTTT.

The chain has TRBV19 and TRBJ1-6, with D unclear. This CDR3 has 14 amino acids. Germline V CDR1 and CDR2: LNHDA, SQIVND (reference sequence). Trimming took off 5 bases at V and 5 bases at J, with 10 bases between the two ends. CDR3 sequence: CASSYWENNSPLHF. CDR3 in DNA: TGTGCCAGTAGTTATTGGGAGAATAATTCACCCCTCCACTTT.

The CDR3 here is CASSVADSNQPQHF. The CDR3 DNA reads as TGTGCCAGCAGCGTAGCAGATAGCAATCAGCCCCAGCATTTT. The V gene is TRBV9, the J gene TRBJ1-5; no clear D. The germline gives CDR1 SGDLS, CDR2 YYNGEE. The V gene lost 0 bases and the J gene lost 0 bases, with 4 bases spanning the gap. The length of the CDR3 is 14 residues. The variable domain in full, with the rest retrieved from reference TRBV9 and TRBJ1-5, is DSGVTQTPKHLITATGQRVTLRCSPRSGDLSVYWYQQSLDQGLQFLIQYYNGEERAKGNILERFSAQQFPDLHSELNLSSLELGDSALYFCASSVADSNQPQHFGDGTRLSIL.

The chain carries TRBV19 and TRBJ1-1; TRBD1 is a possible D gene (6 bases). Germline V gene sequence: CDR1 LNHDA, CDR2 SQIVND (reference sequence). V was clipped by 4 bases and J by 5 bases, with 17 bases between them. The CDR3 is 15 amino acids. CDR3 residues: CASSTMDSRKTEAFF. The DNA of the CDR3 is TGTGCCAGTAGTACGATGGACAGCCGAAAGACTGAAGCTTTCTTT.

This clone turned up a few times. CDR3 sequence (DNA): TGTGCCAGTAGTATCCCGAGGGACAGGGTTGACTATGGCTACACCTTC. Protein: CASSIPRDRVDYGYTF. This chain connects TRBV19 to TRBJ1-2; TRBD1 aligns across 9 bases. Losses at the gene ends were 3 bases for V and 3 bases for J; bases not matched to a gene: 8. Germline CDR1 LNHDA, CDR2 SQIVND (reference sequence). CDR3 size: 16 residues.

The chain joins TRBV6-5 to TRBJ1-5, with no clear D. Germline CDR1 and CDR2: MNHEY and SVGAGI. The V end lost 0 bases, the J end lost 1 base, and 7 bases lay between the germline ends. The CDR3 is 15 residues long. In DNA, the CDR3 is TGTGCCAGCAGTTACTCTTACGGGAGCAATCAGCCCCAGCATTTT. It translates to CASSYSYGSNQPQHF.

V gene TRBV4-3 combines with J gene TRBJ1-1, with 7 bases identical to TRBD1. The CDR3 contains 15 residues. Germline lookup yields CDR1 LGHNA and CDR2 YSLEER. J gave up 3 bases and V 0 bases, and 4 bases lay outside the gene matches. CDR3 sequence (DNA): TGCGCCAGCAGCCAAGATCCGGGACAGTACACTGAAGCTTTCTTT. Translation gives CASSQDPGQYTEAFF.

The CDR3 DNA reads as TGCGCCAGCAGCTTGGACAGGGGGCATGATGAGCAGTTCTTC. Amino acid sequence: CASSLDRGHDEQFF. J is TRBJ2-1 and V is TRBV4-3; 11 bases fit TRBD1. Per the germline V gene, CDR1 is LGHNA and CDR2 is YSLEER. The ends lost 5 bases at V and 8 bases at J; junction bases unmatched: 5. The CDR3 has 14 amino acids.

The chain links TRBV7-3 to TRBJ2-5; 11 bases map to TRBD1. Germline V CDR1 and CDR2: SGHTA, FQGTGA. CDR3 length: 16 residues. The V gene end was trimmed by 2 bases and the J gene end by 5 bases; junction bases not matched to a gene: 7. Here the CDR3 reads CASSLGTGGNRETQYF. For the CDR3, the DNA is TGTGCCAGCAGCTTAGGGACAGGGGGAAATCGTGAGACCCAGTACTTC.

J is TRBJ2-4 and V is TRBV5-1; 7 bases line up with TRBD2. V dropped 1 base and J dropped 6; count of bases not matched to a gene: 1. The CDR3 is 13 amino acids. CDR1 and CDR2 from the germline V gene are SGHRS and YFSETQ. Written as DNA, the CDR3 is TGCGCCAGCAGCTTGCGACTAGCAAACATTCAGTACTTC. Translated: CASSLRLANIQYF.

This chain links TRBV6-2 or TRBV6-3 with TRBJ1-1, with 9 bases lining up with TRBD1. CDR3 length: 16 residues. From germline, CDR1 is MNHEY and CDR2 SVGEGT. The V and J ends lost 5 bases and 1 base, in that order; junction bases with no gene match: 8. The CDR3 protein is CASSPPRGQGNTEAFF. For the CDR3, the DNA is TGTGCCAGCAGTCCCCCCCGGGGACAGGGGAACACTGAAGCTTTCTTT.

CDR3 loop: CASSLGTDNQPQHF. CDR3 nucleotide sequence: TGTGCCAGCAGCCTCGGGACAGACAATCAGCCCCAGCATTTT. This chain links TRBV3-1 (or the pseudogene TRBV3-2) with TRBJ1-5; TRBD1 agrees at 7 bases. CDR3 size: 14 residues. J was trimmed by 3 bases and V by 4 bases; bases with no gene match: 3. Germline V lookup: CDR1 LGHDT, CDR2 YNNKEL (reference sequence).

This clone was picked up a small number of times. V gene TRBV9 combines with J gene TRBJ2-7, with 10 bases matching TRBD2. Germline V gene data show CDR1 as SGDLS and CDR2 as YYNGEE. The CDR3 is made up of 15 amino acids. The ends lost 4 bases at V and 3 bases at J; junction bases unmatched: 7. CDR3 residues: CASSPHGTSDYEQYF. CDR3 nucleotide sequence: TGTGCCAGCAGCCCCCACGGGACTAGCGACTACGAGCAGTACTTC.

The chain is built from TRBV18 and TRBJ1-2; TRBD1 might be the D (6 bases). The CDR3 runs to 13 residues. The germline V gene has CDR1 KGHSH and CDR2 LQKENI. V lost 3 bases and J lost 8, with 13 bases in between. CDR3 in amino acids: CASSPDTRGGYTF. The CDR3 region has the DNA TGTGCCAGCTCACCGGATACGAGGGGGGGCTACACCTTC. Together with reference TRBV18 and TRBJ1-2, the CDR3 gives the full variable domain: NAGVMQNPRHLVRRRGQEARLRCSPMKGHSHVYWYRQLPEEGLKFMVYLQKENIIDESGMPKERFSAEFPKEGPSILRIQQVVRGDSAAYFCASSPDTRGGYTFGSGTRLTVV.

This clone was counted once. The chain carries TRBV18 and TRBJ2-3; D may be TRBD2 (6 bases). Germline CDR1 and CDR2: KGHSH and LQKENI. The germline V and J ends were trimmed by 5 bases and 2 bases, with 17 bases remaining between them. This CDR3 has 16 amino acids. The CDR3: CASSRDSKFSTDTQYF. The CDR3 nucleotides are TGTGCCAGCTCAAGGGACTCGAAATTCTCCACAGATACGCAGTATTTT. Variable domain in full (rest from reference TRBV18 and TRBJ2-3): NAGVMQNPRHLVRRRGQEARLRCSPMKGHSHVYWYRQLPEEGLKFMVYLQKENIIDESGMPKERFSAEFPKEGPSILRIQQVVRGDSAAYFCASSRDSKFSTDTQYFGPGTRLTVL.

The chain joins TRBV12-3 or TRBV12-4 to TRBJ2-5, with a tentative D call TRBD2 (6 bases). CDR3 size: 12 residues. Trimming left V 2 bases short and J 7 bases short, with 8 bases between. CDR3 sequence reads: CASSLRGGTQYF. Here the CDR3 DNA reads TGTGCCAGCAGTTTAAGGGGAGGGACCCAGTACTTC.

This chain links TRBV9 with TRBJ2-1; D is unclear. With 3 bases removed from V and 7 bases from J, the gap between germline ends came to 11 bases. CDR3 length: 13 amino acids. Germline V gene data show CDR1 as SGDLS and CDR2 as YYNGEE. The CDR3 sequence is CASSAVRTNEQFF. CDR3 bases: TGTGCCAGCAGCGCCGTCCGAACAAATGAGCAGTTCTTC.

The chain links TRBV6-1 to TRBJ1-1; tentative D call: TRBD1 (5 bases). The germline gives CDR1 MNHNS, CDR2 SASEGT. The V end lost 2 bases, the J end lost 2 bases, and 12 bases lay between the germline ends. This CDR3 has 15 residues. CDR3 region: CASSEYGRANTEAFF. The CDR3 DNA is TGTGCCAGCAGTGAATACGGCAGGGCCAACACTGAAGCTTTCTTT.